This T cell receptor (beta chain) was captured in a study of brain metastases from non-small cell lung cancer. Points from the study as a whole: In approximately 60% of brain metastases, T-cell clones were expanded compared with matched primary tumors. Metastases had sparse T cells but largely shared repertoires with primaries.

TCRdb's table, derived via immunoSEQ multiplex PCR, lists solely in-frame clones and lacks some. This sample has 2,500 to 4,000 clones, with about 90% found just once. This clone appeared once. The antigen remains undetermined. This CDR3 is built from 15 residues. V was cut by 5 bases and J by 2 bases, with 15 bases left in between. The germline gives CDR1 MDHEN, CDR2 SYDVKM. The sequenced sample was primary lung tumor tissue. The chain carries TRBV28 and TRBJ1-2; TRBD1 might be the D (5 bases). The sequence came from a donor at least 40 years old with non-small cell lung cancer. The CDR3 reads CASSRLRTRNYGYTF. In nucleotides, the CDR3 is TGTGCCAGCAGTCGCCTCCGGACAAGAAACTATGGCTACACCTTC.